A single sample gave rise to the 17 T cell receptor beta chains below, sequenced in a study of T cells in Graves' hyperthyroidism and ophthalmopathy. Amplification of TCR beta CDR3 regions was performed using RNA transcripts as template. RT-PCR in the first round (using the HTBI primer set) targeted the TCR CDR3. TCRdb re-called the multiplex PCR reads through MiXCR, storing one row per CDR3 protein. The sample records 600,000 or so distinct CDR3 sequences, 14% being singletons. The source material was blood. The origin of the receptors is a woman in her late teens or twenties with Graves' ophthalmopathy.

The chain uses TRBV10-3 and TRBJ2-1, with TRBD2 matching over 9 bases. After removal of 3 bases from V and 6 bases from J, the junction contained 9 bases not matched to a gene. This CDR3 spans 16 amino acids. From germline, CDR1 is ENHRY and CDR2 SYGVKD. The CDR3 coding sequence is TGTGCCATCAGTGATCTAGCGGGAAAGTCGGGCAATGAGCAGTTCTTC. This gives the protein CAISDLAGKSGNEQFF.

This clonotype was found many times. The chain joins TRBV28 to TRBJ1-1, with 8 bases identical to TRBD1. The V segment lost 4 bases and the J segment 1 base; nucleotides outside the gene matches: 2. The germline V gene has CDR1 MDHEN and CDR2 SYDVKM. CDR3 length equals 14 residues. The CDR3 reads CASSSDRGNTEAFF. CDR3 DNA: TGTGCCAGCAGTTCAGACAGGGGGAACACTGAAGCTTTCTTT.

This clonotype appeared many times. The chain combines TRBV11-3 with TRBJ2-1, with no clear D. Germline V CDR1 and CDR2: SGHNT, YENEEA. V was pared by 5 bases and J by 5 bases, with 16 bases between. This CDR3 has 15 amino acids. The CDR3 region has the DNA TGTGCCAGCAGCCGAAACGCTCATAGCAACAATGAGCAGTTCTTC. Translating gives CASSRNAHSNNEQFF.

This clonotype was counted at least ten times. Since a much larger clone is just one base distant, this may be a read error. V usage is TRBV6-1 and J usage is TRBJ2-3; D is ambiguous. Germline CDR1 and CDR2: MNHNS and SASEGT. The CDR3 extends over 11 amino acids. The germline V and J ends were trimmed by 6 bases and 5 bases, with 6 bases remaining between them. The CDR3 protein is CASRELDTQYF. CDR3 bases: TGTGCCAGCAGAGAGCTAGATACGCAGTATTTT.

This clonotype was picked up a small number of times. CDR3 bases: TGTGCCAGCAGCTTAGCCTCCGGAGGGTGGTCTGAAGCTTTCTTT. Translated: CASSLASGGWSEAFF. The rearrangement links TRBV7-9 to TRBJ1-1; D remains ambiguous. Germline values: CDR1 SEHNR, CDR2 FQNEAQ (reference sequence). The V and J ends lost 0 bases and 6 bases respectively, with 14 bases between them. This CDR3 region has 15 residues.

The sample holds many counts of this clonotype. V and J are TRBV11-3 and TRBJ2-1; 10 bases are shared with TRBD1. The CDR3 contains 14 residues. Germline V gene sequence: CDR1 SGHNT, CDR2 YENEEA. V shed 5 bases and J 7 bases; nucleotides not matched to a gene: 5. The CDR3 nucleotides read TGTGCCAGCAGCCCCAGACAGGGGGCGAATGAGCAGTTCTTC. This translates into CASSPRQGANEQFF.

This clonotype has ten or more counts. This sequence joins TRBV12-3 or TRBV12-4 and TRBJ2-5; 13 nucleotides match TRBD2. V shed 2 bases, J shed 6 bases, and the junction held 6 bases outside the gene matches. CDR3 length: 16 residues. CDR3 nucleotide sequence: TGTGCCAGCAGTTTAAGACAGGGACTAGCGGGAAAGACCCAGTACTTC. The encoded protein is CASSLRQGLAGKTQYF.

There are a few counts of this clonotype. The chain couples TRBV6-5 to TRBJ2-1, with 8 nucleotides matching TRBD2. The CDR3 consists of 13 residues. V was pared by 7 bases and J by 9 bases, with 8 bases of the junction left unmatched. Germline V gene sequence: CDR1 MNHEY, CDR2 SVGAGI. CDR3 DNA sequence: TGTGCCAGCAATTTAGCGGGGTCCGGTGAGCAGTTCTTC. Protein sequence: CASNLAGSGEQFF.

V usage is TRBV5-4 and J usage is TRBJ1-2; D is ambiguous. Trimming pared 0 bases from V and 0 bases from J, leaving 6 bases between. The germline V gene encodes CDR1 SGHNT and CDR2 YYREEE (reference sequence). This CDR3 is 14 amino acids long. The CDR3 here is CASSLDRANYGYTF. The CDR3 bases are TGTGCCAGCAGCTTGGACAGAGCTAACTATGGCTACACCTTC.

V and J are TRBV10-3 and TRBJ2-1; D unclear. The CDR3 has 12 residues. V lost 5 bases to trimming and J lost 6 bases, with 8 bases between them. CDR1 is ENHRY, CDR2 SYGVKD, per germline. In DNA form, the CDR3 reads TGTGCCATCAGTACGACGGGCAATGAGCAGTTCTTC. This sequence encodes CAISTTGNEQFF.

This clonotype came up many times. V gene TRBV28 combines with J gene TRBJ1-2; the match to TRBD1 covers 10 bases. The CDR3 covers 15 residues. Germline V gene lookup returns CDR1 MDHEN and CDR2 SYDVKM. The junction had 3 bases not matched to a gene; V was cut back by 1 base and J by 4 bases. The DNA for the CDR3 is TGTGCCAGCAGTTTATCGGGACAGGGGATCTATGGCTACACCTTC. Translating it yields CASSLSGQGIYGYTF.

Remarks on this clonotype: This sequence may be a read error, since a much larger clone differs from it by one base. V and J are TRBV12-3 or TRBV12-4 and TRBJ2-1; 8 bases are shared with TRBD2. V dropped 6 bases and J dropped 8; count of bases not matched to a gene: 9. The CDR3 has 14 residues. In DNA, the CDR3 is TGTGCCAGCAGGCTCCCCGGGGGGGGGGATGAGCAGTTCTTC. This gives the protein CASRLPGGGDEQFF.

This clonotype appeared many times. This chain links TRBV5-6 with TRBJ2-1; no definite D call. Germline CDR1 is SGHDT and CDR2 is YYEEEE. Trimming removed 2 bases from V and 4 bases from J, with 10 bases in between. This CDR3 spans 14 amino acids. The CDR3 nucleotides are TGTGCCAGCAGCTTAATCGCGGAGTACAATGAGCAGTTCTTC. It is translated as CASSLIAEYNEQFF.

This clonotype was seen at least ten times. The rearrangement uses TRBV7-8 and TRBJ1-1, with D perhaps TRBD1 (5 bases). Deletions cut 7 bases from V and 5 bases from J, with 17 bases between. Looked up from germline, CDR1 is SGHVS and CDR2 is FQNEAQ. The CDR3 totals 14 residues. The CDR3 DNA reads TGTGCCAGCAACGGGTTATCGGGGGATACTGAAGCTTTCTTT. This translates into CASNGLSGDTEAFF.

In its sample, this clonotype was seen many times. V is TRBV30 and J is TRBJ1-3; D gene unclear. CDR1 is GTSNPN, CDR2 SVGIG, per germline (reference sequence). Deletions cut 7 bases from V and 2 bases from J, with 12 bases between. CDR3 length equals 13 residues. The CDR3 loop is CAYRVYPGNTIYF. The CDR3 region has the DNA TGTGCCTATAGGGTTTATCCTGGAAACACCATATATTTT.

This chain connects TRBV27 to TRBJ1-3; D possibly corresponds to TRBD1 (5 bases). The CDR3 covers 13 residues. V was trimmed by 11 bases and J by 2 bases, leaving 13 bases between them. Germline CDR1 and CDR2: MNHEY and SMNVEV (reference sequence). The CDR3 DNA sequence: TGTGCCTTCTTTCCGGGGCCTGGAAACACCATATATTTT. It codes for CAFFPGPGNTIYF.

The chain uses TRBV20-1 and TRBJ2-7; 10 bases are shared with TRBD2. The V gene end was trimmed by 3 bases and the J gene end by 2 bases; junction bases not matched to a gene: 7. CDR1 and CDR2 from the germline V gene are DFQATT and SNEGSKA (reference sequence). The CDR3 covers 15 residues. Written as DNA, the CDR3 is TGCAGTGCTAGCCTCACTAGCGGGATGGCCTACGAGCAGTACTTC. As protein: CSASLTSGMAYEQYF.